This TCR beta chain is drawn from a study of glioma-infiltrating T cells after dendritic cell vaccination. Libraries were prepared by immunoSEQ multiplex PCR; TCRdb keeps only in-frame clonotypes and omits some of them. The top ten clones hold around 2% of a sample with 75,000 to 85,000 clones, around 87% of them seen once. The CDR3 spans 16 residues. Per germline, CDR1 SGHRS and CDR2 YFSETQ. Trimming at V came to 0 bases and at J to 4 bases, leaving 6 bases not matched to a gene. Time point noted: after dendritic cell vaccination, including at tumor progression/relapse. The TCR sequence derives from a human donor with glioblastoma. The chain carries TRBV5-1 and TRBJ1-3, with 8 positions matching TRBD1. The specimen comprised blood, sampled after dendritic cell vaccination. CDR3: CASSLGARGPGNTIYF. The CDR3 DNA reads as TGCGCCAGCAGCTTGGGGGCCAGGGGGCCCGGAAACACCATATATTTT.